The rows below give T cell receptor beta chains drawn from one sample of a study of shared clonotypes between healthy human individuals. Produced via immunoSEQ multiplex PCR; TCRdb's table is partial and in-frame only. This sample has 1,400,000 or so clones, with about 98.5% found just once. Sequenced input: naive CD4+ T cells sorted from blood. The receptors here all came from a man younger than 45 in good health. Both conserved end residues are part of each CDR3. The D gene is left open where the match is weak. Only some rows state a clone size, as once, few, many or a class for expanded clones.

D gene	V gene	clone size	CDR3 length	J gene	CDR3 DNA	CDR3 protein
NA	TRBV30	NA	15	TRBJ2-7	TGTGCCTGGAGTGTCTTCGGCAGAGTTATTTACGAGCAGTACTTC	CAWSVFGRVIYEQYF
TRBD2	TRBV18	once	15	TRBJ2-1	TGTGCCAGCTCACCGTTACTAGCGGGATTGGATGAGCAGTTCTTC	CASSPLLAGLDEQFF
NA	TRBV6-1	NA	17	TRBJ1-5	TGTGCCAGCAGTGATATGGTGACAGGTTCTAGCAATCAGCCCCAGCATTTT	CASSDMVTGSSNQPQHF
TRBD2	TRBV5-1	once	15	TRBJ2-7	TGCGCCAGCAGCTTGGAGGTAGCGGGGTCCTACGAGCAGTACTTC	CASSLEVAGSYEQYF
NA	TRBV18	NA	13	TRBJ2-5	TGTGCCAGCTCCCCACCGGGGCGAGAGACCCAGTACTTC	CASSPPGRETQYF
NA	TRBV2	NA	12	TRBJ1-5	TGTGCCAGCAGTGAGGGGAATCAGCCCCAGCATTTT	CASSEGNQPQHF
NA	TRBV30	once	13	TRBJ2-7	TGTGCCTGGGGCCGGGGCAGGGGATACGAGCAGTACTTC	CAWGRGRGYEQYF
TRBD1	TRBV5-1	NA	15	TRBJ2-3	TGCGCCAGCAGCTTGGCTCTAGGGGGCGCAGATACGCAGTATTTT	CASSLALGGADTQYF
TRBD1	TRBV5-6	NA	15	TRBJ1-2	TGTGCCAGCAGCTTGGTAGGACAGGGTGACTATGGCTACACCTTC	CASSLVGQGDYGYTF
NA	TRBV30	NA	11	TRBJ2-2	TGTGCCTGGACCGCATACGGGGAGCTGTTTTTT	CAWTAYGELFF
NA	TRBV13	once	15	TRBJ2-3	TGTGCCAGCAGCTTGAGCGTAGAAAACACAGATACGCAGTATTTT	CASSLSVENTDTQYF
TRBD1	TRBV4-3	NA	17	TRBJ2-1	TGCGCCAGCAGCCAAGATCTTGTAGGGGGCACCTACAATGAGCAGTTCTTC	CASSQDLVGGTYNEQFF
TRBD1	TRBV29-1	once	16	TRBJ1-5	TGCAGCGTTGAAGAGATAGGACAGGGTGCCAATCAGCCCCAGCATTTT	CSVEEIGQGANQPQHF
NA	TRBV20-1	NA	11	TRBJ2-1	TGCAGTGCTAGTAGGGCGGCAGAGCAGTTCTTC	CSASRAAEQFF
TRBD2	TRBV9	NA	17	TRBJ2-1	TGTGCCAGCAGCGTAGGGAGCTCACTAGCGACTACCAATGAGCAGTTCTTC	CASSVGSSLATTNEQFF
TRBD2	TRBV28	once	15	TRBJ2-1	TGTGCCAGCAGACCTAGCGGGAGGGCCTACAATGAGCAGTTCTTC	CASRPSGRAYNEQFF
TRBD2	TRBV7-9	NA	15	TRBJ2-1	TGTGCCAGCAGCTTAGCGGGGACTAGCGGGAAAATGCCGTTCTTC	CASSLAGTSGKMPFF
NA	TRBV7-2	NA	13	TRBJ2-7	TGTGCCAGCAGCCCTCCGAGCGGCTGGGAGCAGTACTTC	CASSPPSGWEQYF
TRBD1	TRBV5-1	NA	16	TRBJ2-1	TGCGCCAGCAGCTTGACTGGACAGGGGGCAAACAATGAGCAGTTCTTC	CASSLTGQGANNEQFF
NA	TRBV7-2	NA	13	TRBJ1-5	TGTGCCAGCAGTTCCTATAGCAATCAGCCCCAGCATTTT	CASSSYSNQPQHF
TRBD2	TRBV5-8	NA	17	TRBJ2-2	TGTGCCAGCAGCTTGGCCAGGACTAGCGTTGCATCCGGGGAGCTGTTTTTT	CASSLARTSVASGELFF
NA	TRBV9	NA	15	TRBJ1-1	TGTGCCAGCAGCCCGAGACGGTTGGGGAGCACTGAAGCTTTCTTT	CASSPRRLGSTEAFF
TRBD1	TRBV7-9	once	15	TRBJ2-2	TGTGCCAGCAGCTTAAGGGGGCCGAACACCGGGGAGCTGTTTTTT	CASSLRGPNTGELFF
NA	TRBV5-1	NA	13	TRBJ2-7	TGCGCCAGCAGCTTGGTATCAGGAGTCGAGCAGTACTTC	CASSLVSGVEQYF
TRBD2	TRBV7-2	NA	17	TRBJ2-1	TGTGCCAGCAGCTTAGGGTCTTGGGGGAGGGGACGGAATGAGCAGTTCTTC	CASSLGSWGRGRNEQFF
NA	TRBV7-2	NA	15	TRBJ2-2	TGTGCCAGCAGCAGCAGGGGCGCGAGGACCGGGGAGCTGTTTTTT	CASSSRGARTGELFF
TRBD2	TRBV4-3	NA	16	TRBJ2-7	TGCGCCAGCAGCCATGGGGCCGGGCGGGAGCAGGGCGAGCAGTACTTC	CASSHGAGREQGEQYF
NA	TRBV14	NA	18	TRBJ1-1	TGTGCCAGCAGCCAAGATCGCTTGAGGGGAGGGGTGAACACTGAAGCTTTCTTT	CASSQDRLRGGVNTEAFF
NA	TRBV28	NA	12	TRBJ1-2	TGTGCCAGCAGTTTCGGCAGGTATGGCTACACCTTC	CASSFGRYGYTF
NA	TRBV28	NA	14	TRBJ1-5	TGTGCCAGCAGTTTTAGGGCGGGAGGTCAGCCCCAGCATTTT	CASSFRAGGQPQHF
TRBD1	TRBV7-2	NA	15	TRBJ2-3	TGTGCCAGCAGCCCAGGGACAGGGGCCACAGATACGCAGTATTTT	CASSPGTGATDTQYF
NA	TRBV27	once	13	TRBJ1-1	TGTGCCAGCAGTCAAAGGGTCCCGCGAGAAGCTTTCTTT	CASSQRVPREAFF
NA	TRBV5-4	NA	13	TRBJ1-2	TGTGCCAGCAGCGACCAGGGGCGGTGGGGCTACACCTTC	CASSDQGRWGYTF
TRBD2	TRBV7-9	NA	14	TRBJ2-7	TGTGCCAGCAGCCCGGGGAGGGTATACGACGAGCAGTACTTC	CASSPGRVYDEQYF
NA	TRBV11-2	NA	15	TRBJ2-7	TGTGCCAGCAGCTTACAGGGGCGCGTTCCTTACGAGCAGTACTTC	CASSLQGRVPYEQYF
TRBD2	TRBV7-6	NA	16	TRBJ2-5	TGTGCCAGCAGCTTAGGACCAAGCGGGATTGGGGAGACCCAGTACTTC	CASSLGPSGIGETQYF
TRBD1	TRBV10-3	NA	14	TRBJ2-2	TGTGCCATCAAGGGGGCTGCGAACACCGGGGAGCTGTTTTTT	CAIKGAANTGELFF
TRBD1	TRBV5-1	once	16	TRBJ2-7	TGCGCCAGCAGCCCTACGACAGGGTACGGTAGCTACGAGCAGTACTTC	CASSPTTGYGSYEQYF
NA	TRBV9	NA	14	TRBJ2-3	TGTGCCAGCAGCGTGCCTAGCGAGACTCATACGCAGTATTTT	CASSVPSETHTQYF
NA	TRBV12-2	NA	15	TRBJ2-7	TGTGCAAGTCGCTTAAGGACAAACCGTTCCTACGAGCAGTACTTC	CASRLRTNRSYEQYF
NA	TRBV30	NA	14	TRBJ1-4	TGTGCCTGGAACCCGGACGTAAAACGTGAAAAACTGTTTTTT	CAWNPDVKREKLFF
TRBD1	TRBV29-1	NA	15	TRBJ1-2	TGCAGCGTTGAAGTTCACCCCGGGACAGTCAATGGCTACACCTTC	CSVEVHPGTVNGYTF
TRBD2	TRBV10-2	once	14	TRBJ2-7	TGCGCCAGCAGGGGGGGACTAGCGGCCTACGAGCAGTACTTC	CASRGGLAAYEQYF
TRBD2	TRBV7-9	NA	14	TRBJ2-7	TGTGCCAGCAGCTTCACTAGCGGGAGCCACGAGCAGTACTTC	CASSFTSGSHEQYF
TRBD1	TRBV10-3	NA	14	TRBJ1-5	TGTGCCATCAGTAAAGACAGGGCCCTTCAGCCCCAGCATTTT	CAISKDRALQPQHF
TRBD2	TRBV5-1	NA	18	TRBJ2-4	TGCGCCAGCAGCTTGGATCCTAGCGGGAGAGGTGCCAAAAACATTCAGTACTTC	CASSLDPSGRGAKNIQYF
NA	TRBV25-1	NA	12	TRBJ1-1	TGTGCCAGCAGTGAAGGGCTTGGGAGGGCTTTCTTT	CASSEGLGRAFF
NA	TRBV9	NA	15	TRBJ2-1	TGTGCCAGCAGCGTAGAAGGAGACTCCTACAATGAGCAGTTCTTC	CASSVEGDSYNEQFF
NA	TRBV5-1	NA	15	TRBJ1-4	TGCGCCAGCAGCCCGGGACAAGCAACTAATGAAAAACTGTTTTTT	CASSPGQATNEKLFF
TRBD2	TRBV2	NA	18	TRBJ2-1	TGTGCCAGCAGAATTAGGACTAGCGGGAGGGTAGGTTACAATGAGCAGTTCTTC	CASRIRTSGRVGYNEQFF
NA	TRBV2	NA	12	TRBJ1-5	TGTGCCAGCAGTGAAGAAAGACAGCCCCAGCATTTT	CASSEERQPQHF
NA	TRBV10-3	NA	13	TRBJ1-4	TGTGCCATCAGTCACCGGGACACCGAAAAACTGTTTTTT	CAISHRDTEKLFF
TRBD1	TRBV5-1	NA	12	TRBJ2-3	TGCGCCAGCAGCCCGACAGGGGATACGCAGTATTTT	CASSPTGDTQYF
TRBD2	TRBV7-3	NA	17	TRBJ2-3	TGTGCCAGCAGTCCCGGGCCGGCTAGCGGGAGTTCAGATACGCAGTATTTT	CASSPGPASGSSDTQYF
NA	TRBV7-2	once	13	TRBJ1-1	TGTGCCAGCAGCTTATACAGAAACACTGAAGCTTTCTTT	CASSLYRNTEAFF
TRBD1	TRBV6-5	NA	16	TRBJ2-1	TGTGCCAGCAGTTACGCACAGGGGGGCTTCGTGAATGAGCAGTTCTTC	CASSYAQGGFVNEQFF
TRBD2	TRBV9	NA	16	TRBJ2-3	TGTGCCAGCAGCGTCCTAGCGGGAGGTTTCACAGATACGCAGTATTTT	CASSVLAGGFTDTQYF
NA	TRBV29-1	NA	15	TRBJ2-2	TGCAGCGTTGAGTTCGGCCAGGGTGGGACCGGGGAGCTGTTTTTT	CSVEFGQGGTGELFF
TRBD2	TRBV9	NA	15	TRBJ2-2	TGTGCCAGCAGCGTATCGATTAGCGGGACCGGGGAGCTGTTTTTT	CASSVSISGTGELFF
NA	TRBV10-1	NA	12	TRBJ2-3	TGCGCCAGCAGTGAAGTAAGGGATACGCAGTATTTT	CASSEVRDTQYF